What follows describes a single T cell receptor (beta chain). Its antigen remains unknown. Healthy people donating bone marrow made up the donors. This record comes from a study of cytomegalovirus exposure and HLA in healthy donors. Findings and limits, study-wide: In a later analysis, common viral pathogens appeared linked to several of the most significant clusters. Cytomegalovirus-associated TCR beta chains were listed, numbering 150 to 200. Presence/absence analyses assumed roughly uniform sequencing depth across donors.

PCR primers comprised 60 Vbeta and 13 Jbeta primers. Repertoires were generated with immunoSEQ multiplex PCR, while TCRdb's copy carries only in-frame clones and drops some. The table includes some 250,000 clones, about 80% detected once. What was sequenced was PBMCs. This TCR derives from a woman aged 55-75 years in good health and CMV-seropositive.

The CDR3 nucleotides read TGTGCCAGCAGTTTATACAGCCTGAACACTGAAGCTTTCTTT. The encoded protein is CASSLYSLNTEAFF. The genes are TRBV28 and TRBJ1-1; D is uncertain. V was pared by 1 base and J by 0 bases, with 6 bases between. Germline CDR1 is MDHEN and CDR2 is SYDVKM. There are 14 residues in the CDR3.